This is a list of T cell receptor beta chains from one sample in a study of cytomegalovirus exposure and HLA in healthy donors. TCRdb's copy holds only in-frame clones and misses some; the assay was immunoSEQ multiplex PCR. The sample has some 70,000 clones, 95% to 97% seen once; the top ten hold over 2%. The sample consisted of PBMCs. All receptors come from a man aged 18 to 29 in good health and CMV-seronegative. The CDR3 runs from the conserved cysteine through the conserved F or W. D genes are given only for firm matches. Not all rows give a size; the values are once, few, many and, for expanded clones, a class.

J	size	D	V	DNA	CDR3
TRBJ1-2	-	TRBD1	TRBV6-5	TGTGCCAGTCGACCCGGGACAGGGGATGGCTACACCTTC	CASRPGTGDGYTF
TRBJ1-2	-	TRBD1	TRBV19	TGTGCCAGTAGTTTTCAGGGGGACTATGGCTACACCTTC	CASSFQGDYGYTF
TRBJ2-7	-	TRBD1	TRBV6-1	TGTGCCAGCAGTGTCACAGGGGACGGCTACGAGCAGTACTTC	CASSVTGDGYEQYF
TRBJ1-1	-	TRBD1	TRBV9	TGTGCCAGCAGCGTAGGGACAGGGGGCACTGAAGCTTTCTTT	CASSVGTGGTEAFF
TRBJ2-3	-	TRBD2	TRBV12-5	TGTGCTAGTGGTTTGTCGTCCGGGGGGTGGGAGGTAGATACGCAGTATTTT	CASGLSSGGWEVDTQYF
TRBJ1-2	-	TRBD1	TRBV5-5	TGTGCCAGCAGCTTGGGCCAGGGGGTGGCTGGCTACACCTTC	CASSLGQGVAGYTF
TRBJ2-5	-	TRBD2	TRBV7-9	TGTGCCAGCAGCTTCGGCCGGGGAGGGGCAGAGACCCAGTACTTC	CASSFGRGGAETQYF
TRBJ2-5	-	TRBD1	TRBV19	TGTGCCAGTAGTATGGGACAGGCGCAAGAGACCCAGTACTTC	CASSMGQAQETQYF
TRBJ1-1	-	-	TRBV28	TGTGCCAGCAGGCGGGACGGAAACACTGAAGCTTTCTTT	CASRRDGNTEAFF
TRBJ2-3	-	-	TRBV6-5	TGTGCCAGCAGTTACCGGGGGGCCAGCACAGATACGCAGTATTTT	CASSYRGASTDTQYF
TRBJ2-7	-	-	TRBV21-1	TGTGCCAGCAGCAAAGTGACAGTTTGGTACGAGCAGTACTTC	CASSKVTVWYEQYF
TRBJ1-2	once	-	TRBV7-9	TGTGCCACCAGGACGGAGCTTAACTATGGCTACACCTTC	CATRTELNYGYTF
TRBJ2-1	-	-	TRBV28	TGTGCCAGCAGTTTATGGGACAGAAACTACAATGAGCAGTTCTTC	CASSLWDRNYNEQFF
TRBJ2-2	-	-	TRBV6-1	TGTGCCACTTATCAGGGTCCCGGGGAGCTGTTTTTT	CATYQGPGELFF
TRBJ2-7	-	TRBD2	TRBV27	TGTGCCAGCAGAGAGACTAGCGGGAGGGTGCAGTACTTC	CASRETSGRVQYF
TRBJ2-1	-	-	TRBV6-1	TGTGCCAGCAGTGAAGGGTCTCTAGGTACGTACAATGAGCAGTTCTTC	CASSEGSLGTYNEQFF
TRBJ2-2	-	TRBD1	TRBV10-1	TGCGCCAGCAGTGAGATTAGGCAGGGGGCCGCGAACACCGGGGAGCTGTTTTTT	CASSEIRQGAANTGELFF
TRBJ2-1	-	-	TRBV6-1	TGTGCCAGCAGGTCAGGGATAATTTCCTACAATGAGCAGTTCTTC	CASRSGIISYNEQFF
TRBJ2-1	-	-	TRBV19	TGTGCCAGTAGTCCCGGGACTCTGGGGAATGAGCAGTTCTTC	CASSPGTLGNEQFF
TRBJ2-3	-	TRBD2	TRBV6-4	TGTGCCAGCAGTGACTCAGCGGGAGCCCCTCCAGATACGCAGTATTTT	CASSDSAGAPPDTQYF
TRBJ2-1	-	-	TRBV5-1	TGCGCCAGCAGCCTACGGACAGGACTAAGCTCCTACAATGAGCAGTTCTTC	CASSLRTGLSSYNEQFF
TRBJ1-1	-	-	TRBV6-5	TGTGCCAGCAGCCCTCTTACGGGAACTGAAGCTTTCTTT	CASSPLTGTEAFF
TRBJ1-1	-	-	TRBV6-1	TGTGCCAGCAAGGAGAAGATGAACACTGAAGCTTTCTTT	CASKEKMNTEAFF
TRBJ1-1	once	-	TRBV21-1	TGTGCCAGCAGCAAAATCCCGGACAGGGGGCGGTGGGGTATGAACACTGAAGCTTTCTTT	CASSKIPDRGRWGMNTEAFF
TRBJ2-1	-	-	TRBV27	TGTGCCAGCAGTTTAAAGGGGGATTGGAGTGAGCAGTTCTTC	CASSLKGDWSEQFF
TRBJ2-1	-	-	TRBV9	TGTGCCAGCAGCGTAGACATCCAGGGATGGGGTGAGCAGTTCTTC	CASSVDIQGWGEQFF
TRBJ2-1	-	-	TRBV29-1	TGCAGCGTGCGGCGGGGATCCTACAATGAGCAGTTCTTC	CSVRRGSYNEQFF
TRBJ2-2	-	-	TRBV20-1	TGCAGTGCCGCCGGGACAGGGGAGCTGTTTTTT	CSAAGTGELFF
TRBJ1-5	-	TRBD1	TRBV19	TGTGCCAGTAGTCCCCGGACAGGGGGAAGCAATCAGCCCCAGCATTTT	CASSPRTGGSNQPQHF
TRBJ1-2	-	-	TRBV19	TGTGCCAGTAGTATAGGGGACACGGGCTATGGCTACACCTTC	CASSIGDTGYGYTF
TRBJ2-7	-	TRBD2	TRBV9	TGTGCCAGCAGCGCGGGGACTAGCGGGCCCTCCTACGAGCAGTACTTC	CASSAGTSGPSYEQYF
TRBJ2-3	-	-	TRBV5-1	TGCGCCAGCAACCCGGGTCGGGGCACAGATACGCAGTATTTT	CASNPGRGTDTQYF
TRBJ1-3	-	-	TRBV6-1	TGTGCCAGCAGAGCCACAGGGCACTCTGGAAACACCATATATTTT	CASRATGHSGNTIYF
TRBJ2-3	-	-	TRBV7-9	TGTGCCAGCAGCTCCTACACAGATACGCAGTATTTT	CASSSYTDTQYF
TRBJ2-5	-	-	TRBV10-3	TGTGCCATCAGTGTCGAGAGAGGGAGCCGAGGGACCCAGTACTTC	CAISVERGSRGTQYF
TRBJ1-6	-	-	TRBV7-9	TGTGCCAGCAGCTTAGAAGCAGGGATAGGTTCACCCCTCCACTTT	CASSLEAGIGSPLHF
TRBJ2-6	-	TRBD1	TRBV28	TGTGCCAGCAGTTTCACCGGACAGGGGGCGCGAGGGGCCAACGTCCTGACTTTC	CASSFTGQGARGANVLTF
TRBJ1-5	-	TRBD1	TRBV6-6	TGTGCCAGCAGCCCGGACAGGGGGGAGCGGAATCAGCCCCAGCATTTT	CASSPDRGERNQPQHF
TRBJ1-1	once	TRBD1	TRBV6-1	TGTGCCAGCAGTGGGGACAGGGGGTTCACTGAAGCTTTCTTT	CASSGDRGFTEAFF
TRBJ1-1	-	-	TRBV6-5	TGTGCCAGCAGTTACTTCACGAGAGATTCTGAAGCTTTCTTT	CASSYFTRDSEAFF
TRBJ2-7	-	TRBD2	TRBV10-3	TGTGCCATCAGTGAAGGTGGGACTAGCGGGGGGGTTGGAGAGCAGTACTTC	CAISEGGTSGGVGEQYF
TRBJ2-3	-	TRBD2	TRBV7-2	TGTGCCAGCAGCTTACTCGGGACTAGCGGGGCACAAACAGATACGCAGTATTTT	CASSLLGTSGAQTDTQYF
TRBJ2-1	-	-	TRBV6-5	TGTGCCAGCACTGGGGGCGTCGAGCAGTTCTTC	CASTGGVEQFF
TRBJ1-2	-	-	TRBV7-9	TGTGCCAGCAGCTTAGTGGGGGCGGATGGCTACACCTTC	CASSLVGADGYTF
TRBJ2-1	-	-	TRBV6-5	TGTGCCAGCAGTCCCCGGGGTACGGGGAATGAGCAGTTCTTC	CASSPRGTGNEQFF
TRBJ2-3	-	TRBD2	TRBV11-1	TGTGCCAGCAGCTTAGATCTAGCGGGAGTGGAGGTCACAGATACGCAGTATTTT	CASSLDLAGVEVTDTQYF
TRBJ2-5	-	TRBD1	TRBV7-6	TGTGCCAGCAGCTTAGGCAACAGGGGGCCGGAGACCCAGTACTTC	CASSLGNRGPETQYF